This TCR beta chain was captured in a study of blood T cell repertoires in COVID-19. In the study overall: T cells, B-cell-depleted T cells, or PBMCs provided the cDNA or gDNA that served as material.

Per the original data handling: The assay estimated nucleated cells by amplifying reference gene primers. The repertoire was sequenced with immunoSEQ multiplex PCR; TCRdb's copy has only in-frame clones and lacks some. From that table come the V and J calls and clone size; the DNA was used to work out D and trimming. The sample has roughly 200,000 clones; around 80% are singletons. CDR1 and CDR2 (germline): SGHTA, FQGNSA. The CDR3 loop spans 13 amino acids. The V end lost 1 base, the J end lost 1 base, and 4 bases lay between the germline ends. The sequenced sample consisted of peripheral blood. The genes are TRBV7-2 and TRBJ1-1; D uncertain. The receptor's source is a woman aged 80 or over with COVID-19, enrolled during active disease. The CDR3 reads CASSLEQNTEAFF. The CDR3 bases are TGTGCCAGCAGCTTAGAACAGAACACTGAAGCTTTCTTT.